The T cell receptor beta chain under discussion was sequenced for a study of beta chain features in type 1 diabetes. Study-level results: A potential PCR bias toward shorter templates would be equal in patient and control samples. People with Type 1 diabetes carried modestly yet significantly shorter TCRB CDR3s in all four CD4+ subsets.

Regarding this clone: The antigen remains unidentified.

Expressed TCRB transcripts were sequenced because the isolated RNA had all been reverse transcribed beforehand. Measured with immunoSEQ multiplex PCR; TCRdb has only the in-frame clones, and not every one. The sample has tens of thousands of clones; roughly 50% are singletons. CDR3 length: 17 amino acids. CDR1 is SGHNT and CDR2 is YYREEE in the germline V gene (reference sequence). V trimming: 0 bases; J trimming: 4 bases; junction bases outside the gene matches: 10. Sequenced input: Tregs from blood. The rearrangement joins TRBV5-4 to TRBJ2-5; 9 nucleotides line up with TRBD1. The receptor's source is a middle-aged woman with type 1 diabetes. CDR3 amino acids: CASSLGGDRASGETQYF. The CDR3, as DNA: TGTGCCAGCAGCTTGGGGGGGGACAGGGCGAGCGGAGAGACCCAGTACTTC.